Sequencing of this T cell receptor (beta chain) was carried out in a study of cytomegalovirus exposure and HLA in healthy donors. Germline CDR1 is MGHRA and CDR2 is YSYEKL. V dropped 1 base and J dropped 4; count of bases not matched to a gene: 9. The CDR3 loop spans 18 amino acids. The PCR was carried out with 60 Vbeta primers and 13 Jbeta primers. The repertoire was sequenced with immunoSEQ multiplex PCR; TCRdb's copy has only in-frame clones and lacks some. The repertoire holds some 130,000 clones, around 75% seen once, with approximately 6.8% in the top ten. This clone occurred once. V is TRBV4-1 and J is TRBJ1-6, with 8 bases that match TRBD1. This sequence originates from a man aged 25-45 years in good health and CMV-seronegative. Material: PBMCs. For the CDR3, the DNA is TGCGCCAGCAGCCAAGGGCCGACAGGGGAAACTTATAATTCACCCCTCCACTTT. The encoded protein is CASSQGPTGETYNSPLHF.